The clone carrying this TCR beta chain was picked up many times. The data stem from a study of type 1 regulatory T cells. Looking at the study overall: T-allo10 is an in vitro-generated, Tr1-enriched CD4 T cell product specific for alloantigen.

In TCRdb, the reads were re-called with MiXCR into one record per CDR3 protein. Here the sample spans about 18,000 distinct CDR3 sequences, roughly 10% being singletons. Per germline, CDR1 MDHEN and CDR2 SYDVKM. V was shortened by 11 bases and J by 1 base, with 14 bases between the two germline ends. The CDR3 has 13 amino acids. This chain joins TRBV28 and TRBJ1-2; D uncertain. The clonotype comes from a human donor in good health. Sequencing was performed on CD4+ T cells, either the whole sample or a sorted fraction (not recorded which). The CDR3 sequence is CAAGQDRNYGYTF. CDR3 bases: TGTGCCGCAGGCCAAGATCGTAACTATGGCTACACCTTC.